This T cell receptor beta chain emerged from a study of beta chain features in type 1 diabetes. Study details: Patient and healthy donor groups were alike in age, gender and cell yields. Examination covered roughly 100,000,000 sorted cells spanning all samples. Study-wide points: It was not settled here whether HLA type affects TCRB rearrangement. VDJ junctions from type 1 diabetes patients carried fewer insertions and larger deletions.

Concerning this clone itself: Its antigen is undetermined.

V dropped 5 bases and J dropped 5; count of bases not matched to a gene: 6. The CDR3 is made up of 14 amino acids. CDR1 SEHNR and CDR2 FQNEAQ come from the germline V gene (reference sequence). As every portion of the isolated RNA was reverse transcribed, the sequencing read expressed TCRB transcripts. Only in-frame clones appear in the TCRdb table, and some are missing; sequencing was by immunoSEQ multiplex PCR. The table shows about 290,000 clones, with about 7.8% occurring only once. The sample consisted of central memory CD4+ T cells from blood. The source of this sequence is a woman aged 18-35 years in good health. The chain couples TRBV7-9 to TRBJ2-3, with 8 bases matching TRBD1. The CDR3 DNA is TGTGCCAGCAGCCAAGACAGGGGCGGAGATACGCAGTATTTT. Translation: CASSQDRGGDTQYF.